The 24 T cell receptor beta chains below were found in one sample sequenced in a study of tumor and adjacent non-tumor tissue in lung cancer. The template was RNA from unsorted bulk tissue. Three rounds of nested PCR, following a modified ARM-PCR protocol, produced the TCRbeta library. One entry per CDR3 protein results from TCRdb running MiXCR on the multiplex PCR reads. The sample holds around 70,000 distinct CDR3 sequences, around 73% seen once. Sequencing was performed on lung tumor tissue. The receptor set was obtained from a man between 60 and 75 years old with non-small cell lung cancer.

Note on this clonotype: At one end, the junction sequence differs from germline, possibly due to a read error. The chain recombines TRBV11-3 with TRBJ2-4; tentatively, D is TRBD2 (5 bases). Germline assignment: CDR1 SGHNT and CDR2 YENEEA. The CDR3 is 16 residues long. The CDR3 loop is CASGLGGGSSKNIQYF. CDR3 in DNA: TGTGCCAGCGGCTTAGGAGGAGGTTCGAGCAAAAACATTCAGTACTTC.

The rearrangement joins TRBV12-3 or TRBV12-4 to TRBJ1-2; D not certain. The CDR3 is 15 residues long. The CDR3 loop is CTSDTRAFTNYGYTF. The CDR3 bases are TGTACCTCCGATACGAGGGCCTTTACTAACTATGGCTACACCTTC.

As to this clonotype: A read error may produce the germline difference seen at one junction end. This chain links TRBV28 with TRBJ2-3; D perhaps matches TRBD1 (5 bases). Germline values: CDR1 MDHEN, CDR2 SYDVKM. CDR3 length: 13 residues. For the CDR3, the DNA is TGTGCCAGCAGTTTCAGGGTGGAAGATAGGCAGTATTTT. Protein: CASSFRVEDRQYF.

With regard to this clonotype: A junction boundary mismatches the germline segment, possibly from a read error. The DNA of the CDR3 is TGTGCCAGCAGTTACCGGGCCTACGAGCACTATTTC. Protein sequence: CASSYRAYEHYF. The chain recombines TRBV6-6 with TRBJ2-7, with D uncertain. This CDR3 contains 12 residues. The germline gives CDR1 MNHNY, CDR2 SVGAGI (reference sequence).

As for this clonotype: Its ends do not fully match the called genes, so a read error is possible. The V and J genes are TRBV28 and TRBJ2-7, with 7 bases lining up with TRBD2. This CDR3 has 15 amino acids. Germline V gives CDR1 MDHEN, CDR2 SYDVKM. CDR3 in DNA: TGTGCCAGCAGCCCCCCCGGGATGGGACTATACGAGCGGTACTTC. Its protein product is CASSPPGMGLYERYF. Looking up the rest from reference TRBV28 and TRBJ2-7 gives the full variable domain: DVKVTQSSRYLVKRTGEKVFLECVQDMDHENMFWYRQDPGLGLRLIYFSYDVKMKEKGDIPEGYSVSREKKERFSLILESASTNQTSMYLCASSPPGMGLYERYFGPGTRLTVT.

CDR3 loop: CSAMSIPTGVQDEQYF. The CDR3 bases are TGCAGTGCTATGTCAATCCCGACAGGGGTTCAAGACGAGCAGTACTTC. This sequence joins TRBV20-1 and TRBJ2-7, with 8 bases fitting TRBD1. This CDR3 has 16 residues. CDR1 and CDR2 from the germline V gene are DFQATT and SNEGSKA (reference sequence). The ends lost 4 bases at V and 5 bases at J; junction bases unmatched: 16.

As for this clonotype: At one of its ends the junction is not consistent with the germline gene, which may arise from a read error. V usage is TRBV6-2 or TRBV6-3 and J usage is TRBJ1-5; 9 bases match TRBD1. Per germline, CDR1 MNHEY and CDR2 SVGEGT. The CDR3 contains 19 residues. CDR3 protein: CASSFFNIRDREGNQAQHF. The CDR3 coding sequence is TGTGCCAGCAGTTTCTTCAACATCCGGGACAGGGAAGGCAATCAGGCCCAGCATTTT.

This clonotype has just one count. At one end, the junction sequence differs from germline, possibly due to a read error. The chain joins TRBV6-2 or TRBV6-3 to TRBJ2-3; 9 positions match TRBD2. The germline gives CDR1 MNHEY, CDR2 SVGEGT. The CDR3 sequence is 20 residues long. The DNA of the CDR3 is TGTGCCAGCAGTTACCCCCGACCGGGAATAGCGGGAGTAGGGCTAGATAAGCAGTATTTT. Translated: CASSYPRPGIAGVGLDKQYF.

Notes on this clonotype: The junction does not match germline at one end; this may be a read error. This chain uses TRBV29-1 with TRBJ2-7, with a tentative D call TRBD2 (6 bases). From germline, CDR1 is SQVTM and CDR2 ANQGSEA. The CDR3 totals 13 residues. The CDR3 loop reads CSVAGESGYEQYF. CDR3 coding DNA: TGCAGCGTAGCCGGGGAGAGCGGGTACGAGCAGTACTTT.

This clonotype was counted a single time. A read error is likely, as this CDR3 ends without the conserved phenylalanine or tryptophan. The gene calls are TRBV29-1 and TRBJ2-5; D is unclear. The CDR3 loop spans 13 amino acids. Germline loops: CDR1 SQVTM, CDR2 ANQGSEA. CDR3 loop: CSVETAVQGTQYS. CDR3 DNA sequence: TGCAGCGTTGAAACAGCTGTACAAGGGACCCAGTACTCC.

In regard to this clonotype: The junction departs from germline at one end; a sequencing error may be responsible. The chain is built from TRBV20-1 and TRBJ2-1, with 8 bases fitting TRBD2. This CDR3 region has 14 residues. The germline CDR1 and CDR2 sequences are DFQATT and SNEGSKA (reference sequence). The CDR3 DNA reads TGCTGTTCTAGAGATCAACGGACTAGCTATGATCAGTTCTTC. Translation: CCSRDQRTSYDQFF.

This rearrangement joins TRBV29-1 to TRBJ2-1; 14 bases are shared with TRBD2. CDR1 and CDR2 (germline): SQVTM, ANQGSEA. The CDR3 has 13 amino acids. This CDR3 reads CRLGLAGVGEQFF. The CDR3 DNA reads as TGCAGGTTGGGACTAGCGGGAGTCGGGGAGCAGTTCTTC.

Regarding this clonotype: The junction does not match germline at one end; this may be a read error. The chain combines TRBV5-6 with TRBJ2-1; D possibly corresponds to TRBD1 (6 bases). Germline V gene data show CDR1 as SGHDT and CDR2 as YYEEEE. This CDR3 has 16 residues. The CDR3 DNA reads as TGTGCCAGCATCTTGTCGGCCGACAGGTTGCACAATGAGCAGTTCTTC. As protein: CASILSADRLHNEQFF. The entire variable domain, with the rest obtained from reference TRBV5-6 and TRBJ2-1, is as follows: DAGVTQSPTHLIKTRGQQVTLRCSPKSGHDTVSWYQQALGQGPQFIFQYYEEEERQRGNFPDRFSGHQFPNYSSELNVNALLLGDSALYLCASILSADRLHNEQFFGPGTRLTVL.

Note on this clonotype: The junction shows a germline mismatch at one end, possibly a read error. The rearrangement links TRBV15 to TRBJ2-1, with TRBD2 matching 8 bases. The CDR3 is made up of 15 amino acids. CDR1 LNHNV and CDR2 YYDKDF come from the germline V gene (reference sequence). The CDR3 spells CATSRNGTRRNEQSF. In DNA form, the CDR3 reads TGTGCCACCAGCAGAAATGGGACTAGGCGCAATGAGCAGTCCTTC.

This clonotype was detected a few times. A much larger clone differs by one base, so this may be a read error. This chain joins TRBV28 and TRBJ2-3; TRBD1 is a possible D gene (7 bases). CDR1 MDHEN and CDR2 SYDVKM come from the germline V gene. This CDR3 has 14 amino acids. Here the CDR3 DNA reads TGTGCCAGCAGTTCCAGGGGGGCGAGAAATACGCATTATTTT. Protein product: CASSSRGARNTHYF.

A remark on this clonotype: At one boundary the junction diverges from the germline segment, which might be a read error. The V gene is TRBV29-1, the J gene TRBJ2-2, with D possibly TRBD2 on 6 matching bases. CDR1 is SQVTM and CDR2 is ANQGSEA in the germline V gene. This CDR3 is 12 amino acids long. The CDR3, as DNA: TGCAGCGGGAGATTAAATGGCGGGGAGCTATTTTTT. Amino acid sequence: CSGRLNGGELFF.

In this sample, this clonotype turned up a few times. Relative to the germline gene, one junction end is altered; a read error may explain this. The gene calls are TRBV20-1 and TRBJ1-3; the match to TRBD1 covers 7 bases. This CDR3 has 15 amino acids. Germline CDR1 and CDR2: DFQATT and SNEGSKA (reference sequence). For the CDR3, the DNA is TGCAGTGTTAGAGTAGGGGGCTTCGCTGGAAACACCATATATTTT. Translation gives CSVRVGGFAGNTIYF.

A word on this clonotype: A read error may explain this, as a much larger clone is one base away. The CDR3 loop reads CASSVGTLNTEAFF. The CDR3, as DNA: TGTGCCAGCAGCGTTGGGACGTTGAACACTGAAGCTTTCTTT. The chain links TRBV11-2 to TRBJ1-1; a weak D match, TRBD1 (5 bases). Germline V gene data show CDR1 as SGHAT and CDR2 as FQNNGV. The CDR3 sequence is 14 residues long. The germline V and J ends were trimmed by 5 bases and 0 bases, with 10 bases remaining between them. Full variable domain (missing parts from reference TRBV11-2 and TRBJ1-1): EAGVAQSPRYKIIEKRQSVAFWCNPISGHATLYWYQQILGQGPKLLIQFQNNGVVDDSQLPKDRFSAERLKGVDSTLKIQPAKLEDSAVYLCASSVGTLNTEAFFGQGTRLTVV.

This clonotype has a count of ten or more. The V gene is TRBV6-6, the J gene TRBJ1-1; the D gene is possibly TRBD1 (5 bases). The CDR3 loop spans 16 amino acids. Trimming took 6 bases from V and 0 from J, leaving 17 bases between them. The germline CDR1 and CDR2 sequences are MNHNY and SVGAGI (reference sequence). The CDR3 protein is CASRQSGMGVNTEAFF. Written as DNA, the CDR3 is TGTGCCAGCAGACAGAGCGGAATGGGGGTGAACACTGAAGCTTTCTTT.

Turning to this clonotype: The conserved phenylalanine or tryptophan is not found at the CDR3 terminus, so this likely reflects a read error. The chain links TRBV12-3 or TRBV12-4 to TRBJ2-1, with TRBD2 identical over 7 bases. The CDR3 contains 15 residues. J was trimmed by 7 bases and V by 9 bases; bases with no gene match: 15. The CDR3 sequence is CASRFPQRDHNEQFL. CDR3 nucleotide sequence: TGTGCCAGTAGGTTCCCTCAGCGGGACCATAATGAGCAGTTCTTA.

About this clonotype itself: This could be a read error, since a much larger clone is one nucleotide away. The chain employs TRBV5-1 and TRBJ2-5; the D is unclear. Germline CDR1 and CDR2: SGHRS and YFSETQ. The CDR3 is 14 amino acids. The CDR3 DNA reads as TGCGCCAACAGCTCGACTGCAGGCCTCGAGACCCAGTACTTC. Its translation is CANSSTAGLETQYF. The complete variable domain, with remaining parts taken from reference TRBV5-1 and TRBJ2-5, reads KAGVTQTPRYLIKTRGQQVTLSCSPISGHRSVSWYQQTPGQGLQFLFEYFSETQRNKGNFPGRFSGRQFSNSRSEMNVSTLELGDSALYLCANSSTAGLETQYFGPGTRLLVL.

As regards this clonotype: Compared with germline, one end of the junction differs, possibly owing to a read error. The CDR3 nucleotides are TGTGCCAGTAGTTACACAGGGGATTCACCCCTCCACTTT. It specifies CASSYTGDSPLHF. This sequence joins TRBV6-5 and TRBJ1-6, with 7 bases aligning to TRBD1. The CDR3 has 13 amino acids. Germline V gene sequence: CDR1 MNHEY, CDR2 SVGAGI.

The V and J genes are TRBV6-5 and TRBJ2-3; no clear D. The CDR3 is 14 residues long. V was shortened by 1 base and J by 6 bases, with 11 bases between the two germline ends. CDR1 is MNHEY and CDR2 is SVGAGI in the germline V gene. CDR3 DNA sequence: TGTGCCAGCAGTTACTTGGAGCTTAGGGATACGCAGTATTTT. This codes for CASSYLELRDTQYF.

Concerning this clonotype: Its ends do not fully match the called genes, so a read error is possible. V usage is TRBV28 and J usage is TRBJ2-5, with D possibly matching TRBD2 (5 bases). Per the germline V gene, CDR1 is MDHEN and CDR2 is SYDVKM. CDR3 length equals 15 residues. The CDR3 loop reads CASSKRHAGQETQYF. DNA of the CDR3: TGTGCCAGCAGCAAAAGACATGCGGGCCAAGAGACCCAGTATTTC.